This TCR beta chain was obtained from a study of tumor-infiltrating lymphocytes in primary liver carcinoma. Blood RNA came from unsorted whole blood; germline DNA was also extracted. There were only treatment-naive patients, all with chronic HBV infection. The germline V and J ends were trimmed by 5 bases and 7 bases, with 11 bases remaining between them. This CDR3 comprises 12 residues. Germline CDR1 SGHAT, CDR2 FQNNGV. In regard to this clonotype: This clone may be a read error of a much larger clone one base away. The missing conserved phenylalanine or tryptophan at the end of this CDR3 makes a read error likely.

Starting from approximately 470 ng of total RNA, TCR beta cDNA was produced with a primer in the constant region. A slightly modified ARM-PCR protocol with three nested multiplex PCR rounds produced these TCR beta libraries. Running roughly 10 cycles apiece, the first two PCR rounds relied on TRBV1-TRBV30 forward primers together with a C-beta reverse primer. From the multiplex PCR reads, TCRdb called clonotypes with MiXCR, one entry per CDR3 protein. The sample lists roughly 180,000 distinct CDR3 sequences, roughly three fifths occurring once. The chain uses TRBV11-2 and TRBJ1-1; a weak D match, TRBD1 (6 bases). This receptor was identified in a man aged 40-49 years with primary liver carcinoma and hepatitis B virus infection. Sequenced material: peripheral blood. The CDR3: CASSPGQFEAFS. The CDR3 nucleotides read TGTGCCAGCAGCCCAGGACAGTTTGAAGCTTTCTCT.